Reported below is one T cell receptor beta chain. Its antigen is currently unknown. This PCR relied on a set of 60 Vbeta primers and 13 Jbeta primers. TCRdb keeps only in-frame clones here, not all; method: immunoSEQ multiplex PCR. Among around 210,000 clones listed, about four fifths were seen once. This entry comes from a study of cytomegalovirus exposure and HLA in healthy donors. Overall study: Among the 300 to 500 donors who were genotyped, over 70% fell in the genetic ancestry cluster that is associated with self-reported Caucasian donors. Points from the study as a whole: Looking again later, the authors saw that most CMV-associated TCR beta chains seemed HLA-restricted. Several of the most significant clusters appeared linked to common viral pathogens, based on a later analysis.

CDR1 is MNHEY and CDR2 is SVGAGI in the germline V gene. The CDR3 runs 13 residues. Trimming took off 7 bases at V and 2 bases at J, with 12 bases between the two ends. This receptor was identified in a male donor in good health and CMV-seropositive. V gene TRBV6-5 combines with J gene TRBJ2-7, with a possible D match to TRBD2 (5 bases). Input material: PBMCs. CDR3 residues: CASTRDGTYEQYF. Here the CDR3 DNA reads TGTGCCAGCACCCGAGACGGGACCTACGAGCAGTACTTC.